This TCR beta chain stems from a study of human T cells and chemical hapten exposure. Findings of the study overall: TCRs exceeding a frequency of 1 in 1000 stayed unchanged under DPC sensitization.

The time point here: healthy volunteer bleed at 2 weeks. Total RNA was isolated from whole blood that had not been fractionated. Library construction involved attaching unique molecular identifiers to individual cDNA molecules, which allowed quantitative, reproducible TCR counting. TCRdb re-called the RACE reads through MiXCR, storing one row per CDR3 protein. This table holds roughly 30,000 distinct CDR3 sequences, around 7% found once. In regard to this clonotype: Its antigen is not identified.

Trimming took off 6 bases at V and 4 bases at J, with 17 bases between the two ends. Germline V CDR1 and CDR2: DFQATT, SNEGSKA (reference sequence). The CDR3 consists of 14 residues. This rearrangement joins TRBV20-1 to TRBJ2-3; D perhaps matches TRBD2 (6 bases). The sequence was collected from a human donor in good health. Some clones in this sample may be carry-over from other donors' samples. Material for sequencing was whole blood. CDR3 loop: CSAYPPEGADTQYF. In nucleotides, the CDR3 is TGCAGTGCGTACCCTCCGGAGGGCGCAGATACGCAGTATTTT.